Sequencing of this T cell receptor (beta chain) was carried out in a study of breast tumors, draining lymph nodes, adjacent tissues. Study outcomes and limitations: Data only fit, rather than demonstrated, lymph node origin of most tumor T cells.

The CDR3 is 15 amino acids. Germline V CDR1 and CDR2: SNHLY, FYNNEI. V was clipped by 6 bases and J by 4 bases; unmatched bases: 9. TCRdb itself ran the multiplex PCR reads through MiXCR, one entry per CDR3 protein. This table has tens of thousands of distinct CDR3 sequences, more than 20% appearing once. This clonotype has at least ten counts. Its antigen is not known. Sequences were obtained from breast tumor tissue. This receptor was identified in a female donor with breast cancer. Some clones in this sample may be carry-over from other donors' samples. The V gene is TRBV2, the J gene TRBJ2-3; TRBD2 aligns across 8 bases. This CDR3 is CASREREIRADTQYF. As DNA, the CDR3 is TGTGCCAGCAGAGAGCGGGAGATTCGGGCAGATACGCAGTATTTT. The variable domain in full, with the rest retrieved from reference TRBV2 and TRBJ2-3, is EPEVTQTPSHQVTQMGQEVILRCVPISNHLYFYWYRQILGQKVEFLVSFYNNEISEKSEIFDDQFSVERPDGSNFTLKIRSTKLEDSAMYFCASREREIRADTQYFGPGTRLTVL.